The text below deals with one TCR beta chain. The repertoire was sequenced with immunoSEQ multiplex PCR; TCRdb's copy has only in-frame clones and lacks some. The repertoire includes 250,000 or so clones, roughly nine tenths of them detected once, and 0.85% to 1% sits in the top ten. The CDR3 sequence is 17 residues long. V shed 4 bases and J 0 bases; nucleotides not matched to a gene: 5. Per germline, CDR1 SGHRS and CDR2 YFSETQ. This entry is derived from a study of blood T cell repertoires in COVID-19. The clonotype originates from a woman between 40 and 55 years old who had recovered from COVID-19. The sequencing input was peripheral blood. The chain carries TRBV5-1 and TRBJ1-4; 11 positions match TRBD1. The CDR3 DNA is TGCGCCAGCAGCCCCGGGACAGGGGGTACAACTAATGAAAAACTGTTTTTT. Translation gives CASSPGTGGTTNEKLFF. The complete variable domain, with remaining parts taken from reference TRBV5-1 and TRBJ1-4, reads KAGVTQTPRYLIKTRGQQVTLSCSPISGHRSVSWYQQTPGQGLQFLFEYFSETQRNKGNFPGRFSGRQFSNSRSEMNVSTLELGDSALYLCASSPGTGGTTNEKLFFGSGTQLSVL.